This is a list of T cell receptor beta chains from one sample in a study of beta chain features in type 1 diabetes. Data came from immunoSEQ multiplex PCR; TCRdb stores just in-frame clones and leaves some out. The sample includes about 270,000 clones, 13% to 15% seen only once; the top ten take approximately 0.015%. Sequenced: naive CD4+ T cells from blood. Receptors originate from a man aged 30-40 years with type 1 diabetes. Both conserved end residues are part of each CDR3. A D gene is named only where the DNA matches it firmly. The listing skips clone size in some rows; elsewhere it reads once, few, many or a size class.

TRBJ1-1 TRBV7-3 few NA 12 TGTGCCAGCAGCACAGGGAACACTGAAGCTTTCTTT CASSTGNTEAFF
TRBJ2-1 TRBV5-1 few TRBD2 19 TGCGCCAGCAGCAGTCGACCTATCGGACTAGCGGGAGTCTGGGGTGAGCAGTTCTTC CASSSRPIGLAGVWGEQFF
TRBJ1-1 TRBV30 few TRBD1 12 TGTGCCTGGAGTGTTGCAGGGGGAGTATCTTTCTTT CAWSVAGGVSFF
TRBJ2-3 TRBV11-3 few NA 13 TGTGCCAGCAGCTTAGATCACGGAGATACGCAGTATTTT CASSLDHGDTQYF
TRBJ1-4 TRBV5-4 NA NA 14 TGTGCCAGCAGCCAGACAGGTTTGGAGGAAAAACTGTTTTTT CASSQTGLEEKLFF
TRBJ2-5 TRBV2 NA NA 13 TGTGCCAGCAGGAGGGGGTTGTCGGAGACCCAGTACTTC CASRRGLSETQYF
TRBJ1-1 TRBV6-1 once NA 13 TGTGCCAGCAGTGAATGGGGAGTCGCTGAAGCTTTCTTT CASSEWGVAEAFF
TRBJ2-2 TRBV18 NA NA 13 TGTGCCAGCTCACCACGCAGCACCGGGGAGCTGTTTTTT CASSPRSTGELFF
TRBJ2-1 TRBV7-9 NA TRBD2 15 TGTGCCAGCAGCTTCTCGGGACTAGCGGACAATGAGCAGTTCTTC CASSFSGLADNEQFF
TRBJ2-1 TRBV4-1 NA TRBD2 16 TGCGCCAGCAGCCAACCTAGCGGGAGGCCCGTCAATGAGCAGTTCTTC CASSQPSGRPVNEQFF
TRBJ2-1 TRBV7-3 few TRBD2 15 TGTGCCAGCAGCGGTCAGCGGGAGAACTACAATGAGCAGTTCTTC CASSGQRENYNEQFF
TRBJ2-5 TRBV20-1 NA NA 10 TGCAGTCTGAAGGGGGAGACCCAGTACTTC CSLKGETQYF
TRBJ2-5 TRBV28 few NA 13 TGTGCCAGCAGTTTGGGCATGCCAGAGACCCAGTACTTC CASSLGMPETQYF
TRBJ2-1 TRBV29-1 few TRBD2 17 TGCAGCGTTGAGAGGACTAGCGGGAGAACGCTACGCAATGAGCAGTTCTTC CSVERTSGRTLRNEQFF
TRBJ2-1 TRBV9 NA TRBD2 18 TGTGCCAGCAGCGGAAAGGAGGCGGGAGCTAGCTCCTACAATGAGCAGTTCTTC CASSGKEAGASSYNEQFF
TRBJ1-1 TRBV6-5 few NA 13 TGTGCCAGCAGTTTGGACAGTTACACTGAAGCTTTCTTT CASSLDSYTEAFF
TRBJ2-7 TRBV19 NA NA 14 TGTGCCAGTAGTGGCGTAGGAGGGACCTACGAGCAGTACTTC CASSGVGGTYEQYF
TRBJ1-5 TRBV5-1 NA NA 17 TGCGCCAGCAGCATCCCGACAGGTGCGGATAGCAATCAGCCCCAGCATTTT CASSIPTGADSNQPQHF
TRBJ1-1 TRBV9 NA TRBD1 14 TGTGCCAGCAGCCCCCGGACAGGGAACACTGAAGCTTTCTTT CASSPRTGNTEAFF
TRBJ2-3 TRBV7-6 few TRBD2 14 TGTGCCAGCAGCTTAGTAGCGGGGGGAGATACGCAGTATTTT CASSLVAGGDTQYF
TRBJ1-2 TRBV7-3 few NA 14 TGTGCCAGCAGCTTATTTCCCGGGGACTATGGCTACACCTTC CASSLFPGDYGYTF
TRBJ2-3 TRBV7-9 few TRBD1 15 TGTGCCAGCAGCAAACCTCAGGGGGCCACAGATACGCAGTATTTT CASSKPQGATDTQYF
TRBJ2-3 TRBV5-1 NA NA 12 TGCGCCAGCAGACAGGGCTCAGATACGCAGTATTTT CASRQGSDTQYF
TRBJ2-7 TRBV13 NA NA 14 TGTGCCAGCAGCTTAGGCGGGATTAAATACGAGCAGTACTTC CASSLGGIKYEQYF
TRBJ2-7 TRBV15 NA NA 13 TGTGCCACCAGCAGAGGTCACAGCTACGAGCAGTACTTC CATSRGHSYEQYF
TRBJ2-1 TRBV28 NA TRBD2 16 TGTGCCAGCAGTCCCGCATCGGCGGGAGATATCGATGAGCAGTTCTTC CASSPASAGDIDEQFF
TRBJ2-1 TRBV2 NA TRBD2 15 TGTGCCAGCAGTTCCGGGACTAGCGGGATCTATGAGCAGTTCTTC CASSSGTSGIYEQFF
TRBJ2-1 TRBV11-2 NA NA 14 TGTGCCAGCAGCTCAATCAGCTCCTACAATGAGCAGTTCTTC CASSSISSYNEQFF
TRBJ2-7 TRBV5-1 NA TRBD2 16 TGCGCCAGCAGCACCGGGACTAGCGGGACAGCTAGGGAGCAGTACTTC CASSTGTSGTAREQYF
TRBJ2-4 TRBV5-6 NA NA 15 TGTGCCAGCAGCTGGACGGGGGAACTTGGAAACATTCAGTACTTC CASSWTGELGNIQYF
TRBJ1-2 TRBV28 few NA 13 TGTGCCAGCAGTTTTTCAGGGTCGGATGGCTACACCTTC CASSFSGSDGYTF
TRBJ1-5 TRBV7-9 NA TRBD1 18 TGTGCCAGCAGCTTAGACTGGTCAGGGGGTTATAGCAATCAGCCCCAGCATTTT CASSLDWSGGYSNQPQHF
TRBJ1-1 TRBV5-1 few NA 15 TGCGCCAGCAGCTTGGTCGGGACATCGAACACTGAAGCTTTCTTT CASSLVGTSNTEAFF
TRBJ1-5 TRBV25-1 few NA 12 TGTGCCAGCAGTGGCCCAGGACAGCCCCAGCATTTT CASSGPGQPQHF
TRBJ2-1 TRBV10-3 NA NA 15 TGTGCCATCAGTGTTAGGGACACGGAGTACAATGAGCAGTTCTTC CAISVRDTEYNEQFF
TRBJ2-7 TRBV7-2 few NA 14 TGTGCCAGCAGCTCTAGCCGAGGCGGTTACGAGCAGTACTTC CASSSSRGGYEQYF
TRBJ2-4 TRBV29-1 NA NA 15 TGCAGCGTTGAAGGCGGGGAAATAGCCAAAAACATTCAGTACTTC CSVEGGEIAKNIQYF
TRBJ1-5 TRBV2 NA TRBD1 13 TGTGCCAGCAGTACAGGGGCTAGCCAGCCCCAGCATTTT CASSTGASQPQHF
TRBJ2-7 TRBV2 few TRBD2 14 TGTGCCAGCAGCGCGGGAGGGCCAACCCTCGAGCAGTACTTC CASSAGGPTLEQYF
TRBJ2-1 TRBV6-4 NA NA 13 TGTGCCAGCAGTGGGGAGACCCAGGGGGAGCAGTTCTTC CASSGETQGEQFF
TRBJ2-4 TRBV11-2 few NA 14 TGTGCCAGCAGGGAACAGGTGGCCAAAAACATTCAGTACTTC CASREQVAKNIQYF
TRBJ2-1 TRBV5-4 NA NA 16 TGTGCCAGCAGCGGCCCCGGGACTCCTACGAGGAATGAGCAGTTCTTC CASSGPGTPTRNEQFF
TRBJ1-4 TRBV27 NA TRBD1 13 TGTGCCAGCAGCAGGACAGGGGATGAAAAACTGTTTTTT CASSRTGDEKLFF
TRBJ2-7 TRBV2 NA TRBD2 15 TGTGCCAGCAGTGGTGCTAGCGGGAGGACTGCACGAGAAATCTTC CASSGASGRTAREIF
TRBJ2-1 TRBV27 NA NA 14 TGTGCCAGCAGTCCAAGAGACTTGAACAATGAGCAGTTCTTC CASSPRDLNNEQFF
TRBJ2-6 TRBV28 NA NA 15 TGTGCCAGCAGTTTACTAGCGTCTGGGGCCAACGTCCTGACTTTC CASSLLASGANVLTF
TRBJ2-3 TRBV5-1 few NA 15 TGCGCCAGCAGCTCCGGTCTAGCTAGCACAGATACGCAGTATTTT CASSSGLASTDTQYF
TRBJ2-2 TRBV13 NA NA 13 TGTGCCAGCAGCTTAAGAGGGACCGGGGAGCTGTTTTTT CASSLRGTGELFF
TRBJ1-1 TRBV5-1 NA NA 13 TGCGCCAGCAGCCGGAACAGGAACACTGAAGCTTTCTTT CASSRNRNTEAFF
TRBJ2-1 TRBV5-4 few TRBD1 19 TGTGCCAGCAGCAACACCGGGACAGGGAAAGGGGGCTCCTACAATGAGCAGTTCTTC CASSNTGTGKGGSYNEQFF
TRBJ1-3 TRBV28 NA NA 14 TGTGCCAGCAGTCGGGAACCCTCTGGAAACACCATATATTTT CASSREPSGNTIYF
TRBJ2-5 TRBV6-5 few NA 12 TGTGCCAGCAGTTACGCGGGAGAGACCCAGTACTTC CASSYAGETQYF
TRBJ1-1 TRBV7-9 NA NA 14 TGTGCCAGCAGCTTACCGGTTACTAACACTGAAGCTTTCTTT CASSLPVTNTEAFF
TRBJ2-1 TRBV7-9 few TRBD2 16 TGTGCCAGCAGCCATTTCGGACTAGCGGGCTTGTATGAGCAGTTCTTC CASSHFGLAGLYEQFF
TRBJ2-3 TRBV10-3 NA TRBD2 14 TGTGCCACAATTGCGGGAGGGCTTCCAGATACGCAGTATTTT CATIAGGLPDTQYF
TRBJ2-7 TRBV6-5 few NA 14 TGTGCCAGCTCCAATGACGGGGGAACCTACGAGCAGTACTTC CASSNDGGTYEQYF
TRBJ1-5 TRBV6-6 NA NA 14 TGTGCCAGCACCCCTCACGGGGAGGGACAGCCCCAGCATTTT CASTPHGEGQPQHF
TRBJ1-2 TRBV7-9 few NA 17 TGTGCCAGCAGCGCAAGAGGTCATTCAGGGTTGGGCTATGGCTACACCTTC CASSARGHSGLGYGYTF
TRBJ1-5 TRBV6-5 NA NA 14 TGTGCCAGCAGTTCGAGGGTGGGCTATCAGCCCCAGCATTTT CASSSRVGYQPQHF
TRBJ1-5 TRBV20-1 NA NA 10 TGCAGTGCGGGGCGACAGCCCCAGCATTTT CSAGRQPQHF